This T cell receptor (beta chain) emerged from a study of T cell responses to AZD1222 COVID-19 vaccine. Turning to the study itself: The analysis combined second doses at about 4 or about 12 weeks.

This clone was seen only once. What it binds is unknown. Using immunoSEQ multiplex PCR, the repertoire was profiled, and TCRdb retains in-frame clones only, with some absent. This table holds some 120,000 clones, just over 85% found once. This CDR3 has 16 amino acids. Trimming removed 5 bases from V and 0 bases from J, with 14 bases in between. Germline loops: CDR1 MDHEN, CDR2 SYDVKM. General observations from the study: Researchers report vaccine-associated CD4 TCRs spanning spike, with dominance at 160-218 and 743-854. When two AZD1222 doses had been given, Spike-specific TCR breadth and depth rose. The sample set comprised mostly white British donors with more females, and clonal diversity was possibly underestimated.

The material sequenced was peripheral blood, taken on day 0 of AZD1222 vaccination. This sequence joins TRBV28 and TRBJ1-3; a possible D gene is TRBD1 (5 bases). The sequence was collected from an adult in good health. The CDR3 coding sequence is TGTGCCAGCAGTGCTTCACAGGCTCTCTCTGGAAACACCATATATTTT. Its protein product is CASSASQALSGNTIYF.